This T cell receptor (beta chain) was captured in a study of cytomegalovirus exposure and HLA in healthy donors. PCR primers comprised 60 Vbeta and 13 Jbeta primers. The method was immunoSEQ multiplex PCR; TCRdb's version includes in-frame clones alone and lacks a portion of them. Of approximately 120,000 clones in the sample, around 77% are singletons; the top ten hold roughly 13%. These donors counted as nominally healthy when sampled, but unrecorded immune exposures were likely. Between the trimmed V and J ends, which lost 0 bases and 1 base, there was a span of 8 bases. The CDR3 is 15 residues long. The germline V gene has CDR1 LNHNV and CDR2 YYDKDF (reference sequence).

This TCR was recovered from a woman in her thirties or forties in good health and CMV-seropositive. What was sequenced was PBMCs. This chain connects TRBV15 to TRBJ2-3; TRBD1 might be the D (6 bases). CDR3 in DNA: TGTGCCACCAGCAGAGACTACAGGGGCACAGATACGCAGTATTTT. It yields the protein CATSRDYRGTDTQYF. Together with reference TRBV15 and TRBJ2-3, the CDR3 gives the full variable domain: DAMVIQNPRYQVTQFGKPVTLSCSQTLNHNVMYWYQQKSSQAPKLLFHYYDKDFNNEADTPDNFQSRRPNTSFCFLDIRSPGLGDTAMYLCATSRDYRGTDTQYFGPGTRLTVL.